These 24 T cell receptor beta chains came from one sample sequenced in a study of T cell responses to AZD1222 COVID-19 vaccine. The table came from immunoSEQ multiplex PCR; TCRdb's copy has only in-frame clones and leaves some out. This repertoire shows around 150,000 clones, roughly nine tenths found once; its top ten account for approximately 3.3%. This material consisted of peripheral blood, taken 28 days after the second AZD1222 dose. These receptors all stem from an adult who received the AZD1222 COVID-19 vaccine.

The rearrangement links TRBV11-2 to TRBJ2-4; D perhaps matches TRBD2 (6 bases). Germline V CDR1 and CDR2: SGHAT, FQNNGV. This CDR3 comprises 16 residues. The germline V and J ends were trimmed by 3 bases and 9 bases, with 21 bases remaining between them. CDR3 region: CASSLPPAGTLAIQYF. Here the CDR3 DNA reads TGTGCCAGCAGCTTGCCCCCGGCAGGGACTTTGGCCATTCAGTACTTC.

The CDR3 coding sequence is TGTGCCACCAGTGATTCCGGGACAGGGTGGGAAGAGACCCAGTACTTC. It specifies CATSDSGTGWEETQYF. This chain joins TRBV24-1 and TRBJ2-5; 9 bases match TRBD1. The CDR3 is made up of 16 amino acids. Looked up from germline, CDR1 is KGHDR and CDR2 is SFDVKD. Trimming took 2 bases from V and 3 from J; bases not matched to a gene: 6.

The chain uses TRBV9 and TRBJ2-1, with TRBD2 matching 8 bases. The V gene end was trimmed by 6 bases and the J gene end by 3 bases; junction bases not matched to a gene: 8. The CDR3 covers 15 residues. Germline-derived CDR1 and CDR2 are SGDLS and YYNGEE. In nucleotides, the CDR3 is TGTGCCAGCACCCCAAGCGGGAGTAGCTACAATGAGCAGTTCTTC. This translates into CASTPSGSSYNEQFF.

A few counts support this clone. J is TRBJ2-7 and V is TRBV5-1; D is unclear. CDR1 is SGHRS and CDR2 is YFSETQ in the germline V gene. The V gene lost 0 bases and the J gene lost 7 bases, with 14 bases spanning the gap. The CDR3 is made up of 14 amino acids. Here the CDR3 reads CASSLGLPEKEQYF. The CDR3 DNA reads TGCGCCAGCAGCTTGGGACTCCCTGAAAAGGAGCAGTACTTC.

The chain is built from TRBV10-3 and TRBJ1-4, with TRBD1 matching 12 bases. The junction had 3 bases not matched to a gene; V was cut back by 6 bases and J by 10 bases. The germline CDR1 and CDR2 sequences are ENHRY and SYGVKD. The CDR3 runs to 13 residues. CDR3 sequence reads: CAIRGQGAGKLFF. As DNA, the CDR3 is TGTGCCATCAGGGGACAGGGGGCTGGAAAACTGTTTTTT.

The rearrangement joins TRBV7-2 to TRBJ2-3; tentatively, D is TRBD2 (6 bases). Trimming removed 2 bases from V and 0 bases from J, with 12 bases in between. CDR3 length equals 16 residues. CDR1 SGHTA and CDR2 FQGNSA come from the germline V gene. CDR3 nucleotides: TGTGCCAGCAGCTTACCCGCCGGGACTAGCACAGATACGCAGTATTTT. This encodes CASSLPAGTSTDTQYF.

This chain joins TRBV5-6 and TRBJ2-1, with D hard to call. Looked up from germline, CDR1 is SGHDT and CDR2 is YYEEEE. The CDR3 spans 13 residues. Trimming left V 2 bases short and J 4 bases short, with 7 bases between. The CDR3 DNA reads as TGTGCCAGCAGCTTTGTACGGTACAATGAGCAGTTCTTC. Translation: CASSFVRYNEQFF.

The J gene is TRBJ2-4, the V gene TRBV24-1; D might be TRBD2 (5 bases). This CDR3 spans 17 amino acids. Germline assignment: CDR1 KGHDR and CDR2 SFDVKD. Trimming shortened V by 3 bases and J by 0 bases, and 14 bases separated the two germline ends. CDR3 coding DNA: TGTGCCACCAGTGATCCCGCCCTGGGAGAAGCCAAAAACATTCAGTACTTC. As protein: CATSDPALGEAKNIQYF.

CDR3 DNA: TGCGCCAGCAGCTTAAATCCCCCAGGGGATAGCAATCAGCCCCAGCATTTT. This codes for CASSLNPPGDSNQPQHF. The chain employs TRBV5-1 and TRBJ1-5; a possible D gene is TRBD1 (6 bases). Germline loops: CDR1 SGHRS, CDR2 YFSETQ. CDR3 length: 17 amino acids. V lost 2 bases to trimming and J lost 0 bases, with 15 bases between them.

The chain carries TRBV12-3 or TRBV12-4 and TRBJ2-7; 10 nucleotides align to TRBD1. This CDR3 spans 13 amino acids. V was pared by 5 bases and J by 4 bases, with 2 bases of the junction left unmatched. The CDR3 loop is CASSRDRGYEQYF. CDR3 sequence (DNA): TGTGCCAGCAGTCGGGACAGGGGTTACGAGCAGTACTTC.

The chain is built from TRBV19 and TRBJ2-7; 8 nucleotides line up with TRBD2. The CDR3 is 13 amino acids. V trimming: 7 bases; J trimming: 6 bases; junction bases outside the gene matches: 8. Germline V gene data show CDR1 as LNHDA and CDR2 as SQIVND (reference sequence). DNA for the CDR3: TGTGCCAGTATGGGACTAGGACGTAGCGAGCAGTACTTC. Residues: CASMGLGRSEQYF. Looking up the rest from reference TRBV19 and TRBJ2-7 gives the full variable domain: DGGITQSPKYLFRKEGQNVTLSCEQNLNHDAMYWYRQDPGQGLRLIYYSQIVNDFQKGDIAEGYSVSREKKESFPLTVTSAQKNPTAFYLCASMGLGRSEQYFGPGTRLTVT.

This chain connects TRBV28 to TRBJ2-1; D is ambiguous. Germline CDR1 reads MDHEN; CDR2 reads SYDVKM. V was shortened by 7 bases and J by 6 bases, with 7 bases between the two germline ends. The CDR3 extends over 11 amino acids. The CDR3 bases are TGTGCCAGCAAACGTCTCAATGAGCAGTTCTTC. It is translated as CASKRLNEQFF.

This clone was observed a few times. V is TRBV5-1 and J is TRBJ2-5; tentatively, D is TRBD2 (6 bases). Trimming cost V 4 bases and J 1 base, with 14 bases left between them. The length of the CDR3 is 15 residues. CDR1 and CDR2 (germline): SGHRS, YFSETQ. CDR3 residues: CASSPGGSGQETQYF. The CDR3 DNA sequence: TGCGCCAGCAGCCCCGGGGGTAGCGGCCAAGAGACCCAGTACTTC.

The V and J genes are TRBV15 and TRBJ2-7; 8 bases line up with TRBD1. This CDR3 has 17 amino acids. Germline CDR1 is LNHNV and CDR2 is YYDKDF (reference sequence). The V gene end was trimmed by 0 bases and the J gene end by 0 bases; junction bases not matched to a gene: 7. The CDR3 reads CATSRDYVGQGSYEQYF. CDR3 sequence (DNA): TGTGCCACCAGCAGAGATTATGTAGGACAGGGCTCCTACGAGCAGTACTTC.

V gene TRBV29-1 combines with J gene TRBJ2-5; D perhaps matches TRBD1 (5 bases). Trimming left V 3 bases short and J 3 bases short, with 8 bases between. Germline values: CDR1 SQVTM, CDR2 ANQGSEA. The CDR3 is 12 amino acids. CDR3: CSVDKGEETQYF. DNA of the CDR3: TGCAGCGTTGACAAAGGGGAAGAGACCCAGTACTTC. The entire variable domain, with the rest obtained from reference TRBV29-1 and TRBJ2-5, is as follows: SAVISQKPSRDICQRGTSLTIQCQVDSQVTMMFWYRQQPGQSLTLIATANQGSEATYESGFVIDKFPISRPNLTFSTLTVSNMSPEDSSIYLCSVDKGEETQYFGPGTRLLVL.

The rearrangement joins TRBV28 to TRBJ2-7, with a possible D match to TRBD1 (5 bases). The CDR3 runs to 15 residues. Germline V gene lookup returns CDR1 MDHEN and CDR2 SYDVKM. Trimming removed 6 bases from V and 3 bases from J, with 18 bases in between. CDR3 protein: CASSADKGALYEQYF. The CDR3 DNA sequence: TGTGCCAGCAGCGCAGACAAAGGGGCTCTCTACGAGCAGTACTTC.

CDR3 DNA sequence: TGTGCCAGCAGCTTTCAGCGCGCGGGCACTGAAGCTTTCTTT. This encodes CASSFQRAGTEAFF. V usage is TRBV5-6 and J usage is TRBJ1-1; D not resolved. V lost 2 bases, J lost 4 bases, and 12 bases lay in between. Germline loops: CDR1 SGHDT, CDR2 YYEEEE. The CDR3 sequence is 14 residues long.

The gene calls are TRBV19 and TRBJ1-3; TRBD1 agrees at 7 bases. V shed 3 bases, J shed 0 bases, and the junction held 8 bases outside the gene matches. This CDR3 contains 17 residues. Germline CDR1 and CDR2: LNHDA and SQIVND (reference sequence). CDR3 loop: CASSISGQITSGNTIYF. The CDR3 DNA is TGTGCCAGTAGTATTTCGGGACAGATAACCTCTGGAAACACCATATATTTT.

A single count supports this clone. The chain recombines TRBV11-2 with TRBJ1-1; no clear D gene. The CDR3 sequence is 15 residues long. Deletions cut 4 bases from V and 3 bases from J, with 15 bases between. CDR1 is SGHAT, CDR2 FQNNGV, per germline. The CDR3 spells CASSYAAGVYTEAFF. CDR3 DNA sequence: TGTGCCAGCAGCTATGCAGCGGGAGTGTACACTGAAGCTTTCTTT.

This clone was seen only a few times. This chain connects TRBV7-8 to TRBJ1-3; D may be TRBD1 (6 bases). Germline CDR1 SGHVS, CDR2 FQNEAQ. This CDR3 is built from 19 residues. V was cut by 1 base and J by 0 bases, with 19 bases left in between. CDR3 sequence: CASSLGHLQGGRSGNTIYF. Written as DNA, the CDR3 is TGTGCCAGCAGCTTAGGTCACTTACAGGGAGGACGCTCTGGAAACACCATATATTTT.

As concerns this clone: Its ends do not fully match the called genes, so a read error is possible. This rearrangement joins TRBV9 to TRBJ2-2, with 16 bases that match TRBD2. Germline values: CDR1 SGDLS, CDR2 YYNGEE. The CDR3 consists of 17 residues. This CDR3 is CAGSSGLAGGWTGELFF. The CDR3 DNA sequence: TGTGCCGGCAGCTCGGGACTAGCGGGAGGGTGGACCGGGGAGCTGTTTTTT.

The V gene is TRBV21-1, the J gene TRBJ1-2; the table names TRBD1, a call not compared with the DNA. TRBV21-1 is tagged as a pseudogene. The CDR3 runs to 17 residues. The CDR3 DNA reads TGTGCCAGCAGCCTTCACCCCCTTTACAGGGACCACTATGGCTACACCTTC. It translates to CASSLHPLYRDHYGYTF.

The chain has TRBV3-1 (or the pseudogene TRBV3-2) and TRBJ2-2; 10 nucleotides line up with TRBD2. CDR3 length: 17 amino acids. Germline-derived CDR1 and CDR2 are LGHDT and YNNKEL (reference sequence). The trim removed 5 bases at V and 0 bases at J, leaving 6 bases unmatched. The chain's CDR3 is CASSFGTSVSNTGELFF. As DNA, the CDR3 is TGTGCCAGCAGCTTCGGGACTAGCGTATCGAACACCGGGGAGCTGTTTTTT.

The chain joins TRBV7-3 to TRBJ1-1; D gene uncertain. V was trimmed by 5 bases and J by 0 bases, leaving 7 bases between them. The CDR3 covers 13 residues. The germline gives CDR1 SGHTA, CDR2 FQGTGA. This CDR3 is CASSPAMNTEAFF. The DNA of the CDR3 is TGTGCCAGCAGCCCCGCAATGAACACTGAAGCTTTCTTT.